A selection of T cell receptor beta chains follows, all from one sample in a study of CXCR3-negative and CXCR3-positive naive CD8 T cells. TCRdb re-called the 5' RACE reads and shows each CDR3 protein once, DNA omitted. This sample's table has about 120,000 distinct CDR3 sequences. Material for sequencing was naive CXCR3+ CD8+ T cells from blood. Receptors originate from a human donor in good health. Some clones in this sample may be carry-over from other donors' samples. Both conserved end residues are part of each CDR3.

CDR3: CASSAGTDYGYTF
V: TRBV7-2
J: TRBJ1-2

CDR3: CASHGQPNYGYTF
V: TRBV25-1
J: TRBJ1-2

CDR3: CASSHGVSSYEQYF
V: TRBV28
J: TRBJ2-7

CDR3: CASSSDRSSGNTIYF
V: TRBV5-1
J: TRBJ1-3

CDR3: CASSYSQTGLSEQYF
V: TRBV6-2/TRBV6-3
J: TRBJ2-7

CDR3: CASRQPAGGEQYF
V: TRBV27
J: TRBJ2-7

CDR3: CAIKDSHLDLNSYNEQFF
V: TRBV10-3
J: TRBJ2-1

CDR3: CASRPRTGRNTGELFF
V: TRBV28
J: TRBJ2-2

CDR3: CASRGRVSYNEQFF
V: TRBV28
J: TRBJ2-1

CDR3: CASSQGVRSTDTQYF
V: TRBV4-1
J: TRBJ2-3

CDR3: CASSIYSGPDYEQYF
V: TRBV19
J: TRBJ2-7

CDR3: CASSYAPGANYGYTF
V: TRBV6-5
J: TRBJ1-2

CDR3: CASSLVGQGQETQYF
V: TRBV7-9
J: TRBJ2-5

CDR3: CASSLAREQYF
V: TRBV7-9
J: TRBJ2-7

CDR3: CASSLGTGRNYGYTF
V: TRBV7-6
J: TRBJ1-2

CDR3: CASTINQGRNFNSPLHF
V: TRBV3-1
J: TRBJ1-6